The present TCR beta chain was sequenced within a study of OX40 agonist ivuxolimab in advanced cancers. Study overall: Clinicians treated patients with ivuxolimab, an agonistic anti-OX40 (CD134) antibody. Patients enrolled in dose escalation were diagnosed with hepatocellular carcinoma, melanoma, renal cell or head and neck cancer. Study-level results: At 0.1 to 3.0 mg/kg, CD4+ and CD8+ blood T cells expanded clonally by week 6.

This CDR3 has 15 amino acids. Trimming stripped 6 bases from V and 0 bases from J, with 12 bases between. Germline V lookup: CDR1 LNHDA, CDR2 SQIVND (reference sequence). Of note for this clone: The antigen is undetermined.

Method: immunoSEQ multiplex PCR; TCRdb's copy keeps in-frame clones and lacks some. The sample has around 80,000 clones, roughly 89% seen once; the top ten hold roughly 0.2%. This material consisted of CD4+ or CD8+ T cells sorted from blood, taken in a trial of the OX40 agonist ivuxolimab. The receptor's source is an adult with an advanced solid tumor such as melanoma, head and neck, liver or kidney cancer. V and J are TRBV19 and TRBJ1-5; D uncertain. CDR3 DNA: TGTGCCAGTAGGAAAGACGGCCCTAGCAATCAGCCCCAGCATTTT. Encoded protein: CASRKDGPSNQPQHF.